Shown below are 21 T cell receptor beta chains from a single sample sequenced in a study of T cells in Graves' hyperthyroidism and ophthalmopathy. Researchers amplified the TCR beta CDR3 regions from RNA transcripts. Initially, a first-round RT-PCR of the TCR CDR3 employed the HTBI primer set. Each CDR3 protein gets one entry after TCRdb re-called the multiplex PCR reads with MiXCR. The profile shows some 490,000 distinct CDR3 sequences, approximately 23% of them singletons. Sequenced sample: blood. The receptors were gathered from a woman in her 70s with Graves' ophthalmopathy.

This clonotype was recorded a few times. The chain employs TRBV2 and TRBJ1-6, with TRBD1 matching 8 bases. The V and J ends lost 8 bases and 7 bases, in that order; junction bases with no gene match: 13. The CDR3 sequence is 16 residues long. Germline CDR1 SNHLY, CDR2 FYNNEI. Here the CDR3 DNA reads TGTGCCAGCCGGCCGGGCATCCGGACAGGGAATTCACCCCTCCACTTT. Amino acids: CASRPGIRTGNSPLHF.

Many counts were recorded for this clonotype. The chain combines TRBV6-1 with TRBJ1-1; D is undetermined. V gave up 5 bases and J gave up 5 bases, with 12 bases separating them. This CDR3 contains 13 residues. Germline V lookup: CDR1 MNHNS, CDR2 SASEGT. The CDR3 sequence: CASSLGPRTEAFF. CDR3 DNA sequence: TGTGCCAGCAGTCTGGGCCCAAGGACTGAAGCTTTCTTT.

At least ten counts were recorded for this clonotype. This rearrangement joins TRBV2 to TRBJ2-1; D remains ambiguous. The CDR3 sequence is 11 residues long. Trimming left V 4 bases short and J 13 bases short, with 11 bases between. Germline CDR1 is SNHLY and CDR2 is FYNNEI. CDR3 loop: CASSGSQKQFF. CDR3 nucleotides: TGTGCCAGCAGTGGTAGTCAGAAACAGTTCTTC.

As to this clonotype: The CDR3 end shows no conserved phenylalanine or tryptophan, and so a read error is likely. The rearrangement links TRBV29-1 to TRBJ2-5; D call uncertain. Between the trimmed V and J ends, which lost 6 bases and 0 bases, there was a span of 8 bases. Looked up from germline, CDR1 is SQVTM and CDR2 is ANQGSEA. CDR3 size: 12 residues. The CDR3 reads CSVRLNQETQYS. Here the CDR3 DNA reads TGCAGCGTCCGGCTTAACCAAGAGACCCAGTACTCC.

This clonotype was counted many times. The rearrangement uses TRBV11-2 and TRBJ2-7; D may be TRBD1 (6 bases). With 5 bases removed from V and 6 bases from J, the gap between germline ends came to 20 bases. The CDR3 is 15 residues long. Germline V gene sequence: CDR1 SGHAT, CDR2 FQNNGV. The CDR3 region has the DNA TGTGCCAGCAGCATAAAGGACAGCCTCCTCCGCGAGCAGTACTTC. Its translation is CASSIKDSLLREQYF.

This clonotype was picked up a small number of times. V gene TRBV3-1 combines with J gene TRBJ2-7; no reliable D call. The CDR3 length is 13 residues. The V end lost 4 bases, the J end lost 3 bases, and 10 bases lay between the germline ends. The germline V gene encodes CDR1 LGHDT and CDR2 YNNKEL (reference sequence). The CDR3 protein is CASSLGHDYEQYF. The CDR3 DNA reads TGTGCCAGCAGCCTAGGGCACGACTACGAGCAGTACTTC.

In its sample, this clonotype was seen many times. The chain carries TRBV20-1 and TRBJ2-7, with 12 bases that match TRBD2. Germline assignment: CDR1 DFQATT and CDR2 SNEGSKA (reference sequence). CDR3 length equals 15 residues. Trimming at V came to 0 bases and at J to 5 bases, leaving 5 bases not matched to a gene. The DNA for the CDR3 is TGCAGTGCTAGAGATGCGACTAGCGGGAGTCACGAGCAGTACTTC. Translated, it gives CSARDATSGSHEQYF.

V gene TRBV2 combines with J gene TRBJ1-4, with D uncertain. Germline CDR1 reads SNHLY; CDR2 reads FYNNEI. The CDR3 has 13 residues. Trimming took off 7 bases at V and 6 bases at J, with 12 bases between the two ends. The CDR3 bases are TGTGCCAGCAATAAGCCCCGGGATGAAAAACTGTTTTTT. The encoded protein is CASNKPRDEKLFF.

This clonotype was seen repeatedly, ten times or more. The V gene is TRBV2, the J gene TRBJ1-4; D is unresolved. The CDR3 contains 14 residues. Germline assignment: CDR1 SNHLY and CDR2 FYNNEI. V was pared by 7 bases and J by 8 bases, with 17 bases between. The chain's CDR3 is CASNLLWGLEKLFF. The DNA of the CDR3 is TGTGCCAGCAACCTCTTGTGGGGATTGGAAAAACTGTTTTTT.

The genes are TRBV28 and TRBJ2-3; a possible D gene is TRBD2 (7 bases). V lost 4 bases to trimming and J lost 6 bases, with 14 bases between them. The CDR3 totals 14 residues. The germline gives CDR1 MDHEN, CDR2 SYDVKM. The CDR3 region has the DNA TGTGCCAGCAGTTCCCCGGGGGGCGGCGATACGCAGTATTTT. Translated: CASSSPGGGDTQYF.

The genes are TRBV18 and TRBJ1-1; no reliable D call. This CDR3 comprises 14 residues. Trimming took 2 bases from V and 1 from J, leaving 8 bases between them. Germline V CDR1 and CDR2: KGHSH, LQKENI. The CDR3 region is CASSPGATNTEAFF. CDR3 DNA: TGTGCCAGCTCACCAGGAGCCACGAACACTGAAGCTTTCTTT. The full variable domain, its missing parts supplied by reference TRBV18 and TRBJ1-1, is NAGVMQNPRHLVRRRGQEARLRCSPMKGHSHVYWYRQLPEEGLKFMVYLQKENIIDESGMPKERFSAEFPKEGPSILRIQQVVRGDSAAYFCASSPGATNTEAFFGQGTRLTVV.

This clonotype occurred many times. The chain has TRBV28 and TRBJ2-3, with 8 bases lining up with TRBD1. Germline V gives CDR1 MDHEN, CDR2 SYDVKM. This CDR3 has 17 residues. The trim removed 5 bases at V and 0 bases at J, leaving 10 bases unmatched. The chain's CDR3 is CASSAYGTGSSTDTQYF. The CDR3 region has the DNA TGTGCCAGCAGTGCGTATGGGACAGGATCAAGCACAGATACGCAGTATTTT.

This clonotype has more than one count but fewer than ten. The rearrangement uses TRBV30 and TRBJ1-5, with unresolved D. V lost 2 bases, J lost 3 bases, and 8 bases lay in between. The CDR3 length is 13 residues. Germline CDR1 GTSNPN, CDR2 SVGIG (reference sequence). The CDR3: CAWSQGHNQPQHF. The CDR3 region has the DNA TGTGCCTGGAGTCAAGGGCACAATCAGCCCCAGCATTTT.

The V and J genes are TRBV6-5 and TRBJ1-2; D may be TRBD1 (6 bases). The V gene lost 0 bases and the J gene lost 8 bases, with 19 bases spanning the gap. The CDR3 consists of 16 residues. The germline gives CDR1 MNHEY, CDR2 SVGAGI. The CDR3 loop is CASSYSVGASTHGYTF. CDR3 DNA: TGTGCCAGCAGTTACTCGGTGGGGGCGAGCACACACGGCTACACCTTC.

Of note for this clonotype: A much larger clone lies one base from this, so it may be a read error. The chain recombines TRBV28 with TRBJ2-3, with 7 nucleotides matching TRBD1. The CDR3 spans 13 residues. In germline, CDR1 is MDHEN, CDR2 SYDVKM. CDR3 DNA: TGTGCCAGCAGGAAAGGGGGCGGAGATGCGCAGTATTTT. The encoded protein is CASRKGGGDAQYF.

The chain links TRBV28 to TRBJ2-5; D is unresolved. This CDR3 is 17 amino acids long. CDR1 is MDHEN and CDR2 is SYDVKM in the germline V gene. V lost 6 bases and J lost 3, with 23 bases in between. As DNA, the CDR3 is TGTGCCAGCAGCTTGATTGGTGGGGTGGGGAAGGAAGAGACCCAGTACTTC. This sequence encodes CASSLIGGVGKEETQYF.

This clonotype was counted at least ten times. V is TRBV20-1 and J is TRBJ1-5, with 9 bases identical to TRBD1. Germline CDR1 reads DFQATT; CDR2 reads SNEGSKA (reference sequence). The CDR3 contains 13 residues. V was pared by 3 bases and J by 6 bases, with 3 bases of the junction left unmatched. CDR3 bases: TGCAGTGCTAGGGGACAGGGTGGTCAGCCCCAGCATTTT. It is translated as CSARGQGGQPQHF.

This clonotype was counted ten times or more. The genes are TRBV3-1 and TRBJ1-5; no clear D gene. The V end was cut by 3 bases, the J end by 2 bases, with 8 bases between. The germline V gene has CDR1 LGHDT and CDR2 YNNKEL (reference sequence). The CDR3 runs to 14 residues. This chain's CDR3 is CASSQAIGNQPQHF. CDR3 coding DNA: TGTGCCAGCAGCCAGGCAATCGGCAATCAGCCCCAGCATTTT. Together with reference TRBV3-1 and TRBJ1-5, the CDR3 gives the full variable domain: DTAVSQTPKYLVTQMGNDKSIKCEQNLGHDTMYWYKQDSKKFLKIMFSYNNKELIINETVPNRFSPKSPDKAHLNLHINSLELGDSAVYFCASSQAIGNQPQHFGDGTRLSIL.

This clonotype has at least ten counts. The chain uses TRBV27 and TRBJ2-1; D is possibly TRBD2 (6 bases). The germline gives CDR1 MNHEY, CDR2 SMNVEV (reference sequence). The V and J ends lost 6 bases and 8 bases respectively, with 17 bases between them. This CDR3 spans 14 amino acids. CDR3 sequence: CASSPTPGVHEQFF. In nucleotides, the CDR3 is TGTGCCAGCAGCCCGACCCCGGGAGTACATGAGCAGTTCTTC.

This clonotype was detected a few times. The CDR3 DNA is TGTGCCAGCAGCCGTAGGGGCAGAGGGAAGGGCGAGCAGTACTTC. Protein sequence: CASSRRGRGKGEQYF. The chain uses TRBV3-1 and TRBJ2-7; the D call may be TRBD1 or TRBD2 (5 bases each). CDR1 LGHDT and CDR2 YNNKEL come from the germline V gene (reference sequence). Trimming left V 4 bases short and J 6 bases short, with 19 bases between. The CDR3 covers 15 residues.

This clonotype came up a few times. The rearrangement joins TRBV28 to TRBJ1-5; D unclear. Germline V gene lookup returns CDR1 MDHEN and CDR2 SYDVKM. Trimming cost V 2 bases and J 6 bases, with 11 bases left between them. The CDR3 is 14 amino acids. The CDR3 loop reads CASSLPVRGQPQHF. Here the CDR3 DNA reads TGTGCCAGCAGTTTACCCGTACGGGGTCAGCCCCAGCATTTT.